Below, 8 T cell receptor beta chains from the same sample are listed, as sequenced in a study of Ad26.COV2.S vaccination and SARS-CoV-2 variants. Regarding treatment: some 20 received Ad26.COV2.S at low or high dose, single or two shots; roughly five received placebo; per-sample allocation not given. Following the first vaccine or placebo injection, samples were taken on day 63. TCRdb keeps only in-frame clones here, not all; method: immunoSEQ multiplex PCR. The data hold roughly 510,000 clones, with around 88% observed a single time. The sequencing here drew on peripheral blood, taken in a trial of Ad26.COV2.S vaccine versus placebo. These TCRs come from a person aged 18 to 59 who received the Ad26.COV2.S COVID-19 vaccine or a placebo.

The V gene is TRBV7-9, the J gene TRBJ2-5; 7 nucleotides line up with TRBD2. The CDR3 totals 14 residues. V lost 5 bases and J lost 7; bases outside the gene matches: 10. Germline CDR1 reads SEHNR; CDR2 reads FQNEAQ (reference sequence). CDR3 nucleotides: TGTGCCAGCAGCCCCGGTAGTGAGCGGGGGACCCAGTACTTC. It encodes CASSPGSERGTQYF. The whole variable domain, remainder taken from reference TRBV7-9 and TRBJ2-5, is DTGVSQNPRHKITKRGQNVTFRCDPISEHNRLYWYRQTLGQGPEFLTYFQNEAQLEKSRLLSDRFSAERPKGSFSTLEIQRTEQGDSAMYLCASSPGSERGTQYFGPGTRLLVL.

The chain combines TRBV3-1 (or the pseudogene TRBV3-2) with TRBJ1-2; D gene ambiguous. The CDR3 length is 16 residues. Between the trimmed V and J ends, which lost 1 base and 0 bases, there was a span of 12 bases. Germline V gives CDR1 LGHDT, CDR2 YNNKEL (reference sequence). CDR3 coding DNA: TGTGCCAGCAGCCAAGTCATAGGGCAAGCTAACTATGGCTACACCTTC. Amino acid sequence: CASSQVIGQANYGYTF.

The rearrangement uses TRBV5-5 and TRBJ1-3; D is unresolved. This CDR3 has 13 residues. From germline, CDR1 is SGHKS and CDR2 YYEKEE (reference sequence). The V end lost 4 bases, the J end lost 6 bases, and 11 bases lay between the germline ends. CDR3 amino acids: CASSLTYENTIYF. The DNA of the CDR3 is TGTGCCAGCAGCCTAACCTACGAAAACACCATATATTTT.

This sequence joins TRBV7-3 and TRBJ2-2, with D perhaps matching TRBD1 (6 bases). Germline CDR1 is SGHTA and CDR2 is FQGTGA. Trimming took 4 bases from V and 6 from J, leaving 6 bases between them. This CDR3 region has 12 residues. This CDR3 is CASSYRAGELFF. In DNA form, the CDR3 reads TGTGCCAGCAGCTACAGGGCCGGGGAGCTGTTTTTT.

The V call is TRBV28, the J call TRBJ1-2; possibly TRBD1 for D (5 bases). V was cut by 4 bases and J by 4 bases, with 19 bases left in between. The CDR3 consists of 16 residues. The germline V gene has CDR1 MDHEN and CDR2 SYDVKM. CDR3 nucleotides: TGTGCCAGCAGTTCGTCAGGGAGTTGGTCTAGCTATGGCTACACCTTC. Amino acids: CASSSSGSWSSYGYTF.

The chain has TRBV9 and TRBJ2-2, with a weak D call TRBD2 (5 bases). V dropped 2 bases and J dropped 1 base, with 12 bases sitting between them. Germline CDR1 and CDR2: SGDLS and YYNGEE. The CDR3 length is 16 residues. The CDR3 bases are TGTGCCAGCAGCGTTAGAGCGGCAGAGAACACCGGGGAGCTGTTTTTT. It encodes CASSVRAAENTGELFF.

V usage is TRBV5-1 and J usage is TRBJ2-5, with TRBD2 matching over 10 bases. V dropped 0 bases and J dropped 3; count of bases not matched to a gene: 2. Germline CDR1 SGHRS, CDR2 YFSETQ. The CDR3 is 15 amino acids. The CDR3 loop is CASSLVLAGEETQYF. The CDR3 region has the DNA TGCGCCAGCAGCTTGGTTCTAGCGGGGGAAGAGACCCAGTACTTC.

About this clone itself: In the same sample, other DNA sequences code for this CDR3. DNA of the CDR3: TGTGCCAGCAGTTACGGGGGGCGGGAGACCCAGTACTTC. This gives the protein CASSYGGRETQYF. The chain uses TRBV6-2 or TRBV6-3 and TRBJ2-5; D may correspond to TRBD1 or TRBD2 (6 bases each). Germline CDR1 MNHEY, CDR2 SVGEGT. This CDR3 has 13 amino acids. V lost 2 bases, J lost 5 bases, and 9 bases lay in between.